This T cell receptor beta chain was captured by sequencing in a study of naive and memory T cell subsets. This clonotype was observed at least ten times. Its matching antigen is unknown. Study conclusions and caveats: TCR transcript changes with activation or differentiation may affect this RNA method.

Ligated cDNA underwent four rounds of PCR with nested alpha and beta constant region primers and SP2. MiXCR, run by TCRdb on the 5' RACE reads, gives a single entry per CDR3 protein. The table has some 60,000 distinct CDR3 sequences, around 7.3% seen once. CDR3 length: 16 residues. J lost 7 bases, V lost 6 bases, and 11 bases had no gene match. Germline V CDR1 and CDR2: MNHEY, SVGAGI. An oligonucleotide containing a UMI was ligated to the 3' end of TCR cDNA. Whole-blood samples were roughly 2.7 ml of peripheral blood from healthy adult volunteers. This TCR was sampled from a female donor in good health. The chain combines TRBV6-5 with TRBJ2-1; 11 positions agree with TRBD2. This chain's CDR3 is CASSALLAGAGNEQFF. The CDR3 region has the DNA TGTGCCAGCAGCGCGCTACTAGCGGGGGCGGGGAATGAGCAGTTCTTC.